These 23 T cell receptor beta chains came from one sample sequenced in a study of blood T cell repertoires in COVID-19. Measured with immunoSEQ multiplex PCR; TCRdb has only the in-frame clones, and not every one. The table records tens of thousands of clones, around 80% of them present only once. Sequencing used peripheral blood. These receptors all come from a woman of 80 years or more with acute or convalescent COVID-19.

V usage is TRBV6-6 and J usage is TRBJ1-1; D uncertain. Per the germline V gene, CDR1 is MNHNY and CDR2 is SVGAGI (reference sequence). The ends were cut back, 2 bases at V and 5 bases at J, with 3 bases in the middle. The length of the CDR3 is 11 residues. Here the CDR3 reads CASSYRTEAFF. Here the CDR3 DNA reads TGTGCCAGCAGTTACCGGACTGAAGCTTTCTTT.

This clone was counted between two and nine times. The chain links TRBV3-1 (or the pseudogene TRBV3-2) to TRBJ1-1; D is unclear. Germline V gives CDR1 LGHDT, CDR2 YNNKEL (reference sequence). Trimming shortened V by 0 bases and J by 10 bases, and 9 bases separated the two germline ends. This CDR3 has 12 amino acids. The CDR3 loop reads CASSQETSGAFF. The CDR3, as DNA: TGTGCCAGCAGCCAAGAGACGTCGGGAGCTTTCTTT.

The J gene is TRBJ2-2, the V gene TRBV7-9; TRBD1 might be the D (5 bases). The CDR3 has 16 residues. Germline CDR1 is SEHNR and CDR2 is FQNEAQ (reference sequence). Trimming took off 2 bases at V and 5 bases at J, with 15 bases between the two ends. The CDR3 region is CASSLQGLLETGELFF. The DNA for the CDR3 is TGTGCCAGCAGCTTACAGGGTTTACTGGAGACCGGGGAGCTGTTTTTT.

The chain is built from TRBV5-1 and TRBJ2-7; 9 positions agree with TRBD1. CDR3 length: 16 residues. Germline V gene data show CDR1 as SGHRS and CDR2 as YFSETQ. V lost 2 bases and J lost 2; bases outside the gene matches: 8. The CDR3 bases are TGCGCCAGCAGCTTCCTCGGGGACAGGGTAGCCTACGAGCAGTACTTC. This translates into CASSFLGDRVAYEQYF.

The gene calls are TRBV11-2 and TRBJ2-5; 8 bases fit TRBD1. Germline V lookup: CDR1 SGHAT, CDR2 FQNNGV. The trim removed 2 bases at V and 2 bases at J, leaving 13 bases unmatched. The CDR3 is 18 residues long. The CDR3 region has the DNA TGTGCCAGCAGCTTAAACCCCCAGGGGGCTAGCACTCAAGAGACCCAGTACTTC. This gives the protein CASSLNPQGASTQETQYF.

The V call is TRBV5-1, the J call TRBJ2-3; 8 nucleotides match TRBD2. V lost 4 bases, J lost 4 bases, and 11 bases stayed unmatched. The CDR3 extends over 16 amino acids. The germline CDR1 and CDR2 sequences are SGHRS and YFSETQ. The CDR3 sequence is CASSRWGVAGSDTQYF. The DNA of the CDR3 is TGCGCCAGCAGCCGATGGGGCGTAGCGGGGTCAGATACGCAGTATTTT.

This clone was observed a handful of times. The chain carries TRBV6-1 and TRBJ2-7, with D possibly matching TRBD2 (7 bases). Germline V lookup: CDR1 MNHNS, CDR2 SASEGT. The CDR3 has 15 amino acids. Trimming shortened V by 0 bases and J by 2 bases, and 11 bases separated the two germline ends. CDR3 bases: TGTGCCAGCAGTGAAGCAGGGGGGGACCCCTACGAGCAGTACTTC. It is translated as CASSEAGGDPYEQYF.

The chain couples TRBV3-1 (or the pseudogene TRBV3-2) to TRBJ1-5; 7 nucleotides align to TRBD1. The CDR3 is 13 amino acids. J lost 4 bases, V lost 5 bases, and 2 bases had no gene match. Germline V gene lookup returns CDR1 LGHDT and CDR2 YNNKEL (reference sequence). CDR3 nucleotides: TGTGCCAGCAGCTTCAGGGGGAATCAGCCCCAGCATTTT. Amino acid sequence: CASSFRGNQPQHF.

This chain connects TRBV30 to TRBJ1-3, with D unresolved. The V gene's germline CDR1 is GTSNPN and CDR2 SVGIG (reference sequence). The CDR3 sequence is 14 residues long. V was pared by 0 bases and J by 4 bases, with 10 bases between. The DNA for the CDR3 is TGTGCCTGGAGTGTAGACTTCGTGGGAAACACCATATATTTT. Its translation is CAWSVDFVGNTIYF.

A single count supports this clone. CDR3 sequence: CASSQASVPGLAGFQETQYF. CDR3 in DNA: TGCGCCAGCAGCCAAGCCTCCGTGCCGGGACTAGCGGGCTTTCAAGAGACCCAGTACTTC. The V gene is TRBV4-1, the J gene TRBJ2-5, with TRBD2 matching over 12 bases. V was pared by 1 base and J by 2 bases, with 14 bases of the junction left unmatched. The CDR3 has 20 amino acids. Germline CDR1 reads MGHRA; CDR2 reads YSYEKL.

Comments on this clone: The junction departs from the called germline gene at one end, perhaps through a read error. The CDR3 is CASSLDPSGGFSF. The CDR3 DNA follows: TGTGCCAGCAGCTTAGATCCCTCGGGGGGGTTTTCGTTT. The chain joins TRBV11-2 to TRBJ1-4; tentative D call: TRBD1 (5 bases). This CDR3 contains 13 residues. Germline CDR1 and CDR2: SGHAT and FQNNGV.

The rearrangement uses TRBV7-6 and TRBJ2-3, with 12 nucleotides matching TRBD2. V gave up 5 bases and J gave up 1 base; unmatched junction bases: 4. Germline V gives CDR1 SGHVS, CDR2 FNYEAQ. This CDR3 is 16 amino acids long. CDR3 nucleotide sequence: TGTGCCAGCAGCGCACTAGCGGGGGGAGGCACAGATACGCAGTATTTT. It codes for CASSALAGGGTDTQYF.

The CDR3 region has the DNA TGTGCCAGCAGGAAGGACAGTCGCACAGATACGCAGTATTTT. Translating gives CASRKDSRTDTQYF. This chain connects TRBV2 to TRBJ2-3; D perhaps matches TRBD1 (6 bases). Trimming took off 6 bases at V and 1 base at J, with 11 bases between the two ends. Per the germline V gene, CDR1 is SNHLY and CDR2 is FYNNEI. The CDR3 is 14 amino acids.

The CDR3 reads CASSLVTGLGDEQYF. DNA for the CDR3: TGCGCCAGCAGCTTGGTAACAGGGCTCGGTGACGAGCAGTACTTC. The J gene is TRBJ2-7, the V gene TRBV5-1; weak D call: TRBD1 (6 bases). From germline, CDR1 is SGHRS and CDR2 YFSETQ. The CDR3 length is 15 residues. V was pared by 0 bases and J by 5 bases, with 15 bases between.

The CDR3 DNA follows: TGTGCCAGCAGCCGGCCGGGTGGGGAAAAACTGTTTTTT. Its translation is CASSRPGGEKLFF. This chain links TRBV5-5 with TRBJ1-4; no reliable D call. CDR1 is SGHKS and CDR2 is YYEKEE in the germline V gene (reference sequence). The CDR3 contains 13 residues. The V end was cut by 4 bases, the J end by 8 bases, with 12 bases between.

This clone was seen once. This chain joins TRBV29-1 and TRBJ2-3; 13 positions agree with TRBD2. The CDR3 contains 15 residues. The V segment lost 6 bases and the J segment 3 bases; nucleotides outside the gene matches: 6. Germline-derived CDR1 and CDR2 are SQVTM and ANQGSEA. CDR3 DNA sequence: TGCAGCGTCAAACTAGCGGGGGGGCAAACAGATACGCAGTATTTT. Protein product: CSVKLAGGQTDTQYF.

CDR3 amino acids: CSVRDYNEQFF. CDR3 DNA sequence: TGCAGCGTTCGGGATTACAATGAGCAGTTCTTC. The genes are TRBV29-1 and TRBJ2-1; tentative D call: TRBD2 (5 bases). CDR1 is SQVTM and CDR2 is ANQGSEA in the germline V gene. The length of the CDR3 is 11 residues. Trimming left V 5 bases short and J 4 bases short, with 6 bases between.

This clone occurred once. The V and J genes are TRBV11-3 and TRBJ2-1; D remains ambiguous. The CDR3 runs to 13 residues. V lost 5 bases and J lost 3, with 8 bases in between. Germline loops: CDR1 SGHNT, CDR2 YENEEA. The CDR3 region has the DNA TGTGCCAGCAGCAGTTTGCGCTACAATGAGCAGTTCTTC. It yields the protein CASSSLRYNEQFF.

CDR3 bases: TGTGCCAGCAGCCGACAGGGGGCCTCGGGTCAGCCCCAGCATTTT. Translated, it gives CASSRQGASGQPQHF. The chain carries TRBV13 and TRBJ1-5, with TRBD1 matching over 10 bases. CDR1 and CDR2 (germline): PRHDT, FYEKMQ (reference sequence). The CDR3 length is 15 residues. V was pared by 5 bases and J by 6 bases, with 7 bases of the junction left unmatched.

V and J are TRBV12-3 or TRBV12-4 and TRBJ1-4; no definite D call. The CDR3 extends over 13 amino acids. V was trimmed by 3 bases and J by 4 bases, leaving 6 bases between them. The CDR3 region is CASSFGGNEKLFF. The CDR3 DNA reads TGTGCCAGCAGTTTCGGAGGTAATGAAAAACTGTTTTTT.

Note on this clone: Distinct nucleotide sequences in the sample also encode this CDR3. The gene calls are TRBV7-8 and TRBJ1-5; 7 positions match TRBD1. The CDR3 loop spans 13 amino acids. V gave up 4 bases and J gave up 5 bases; unmatched junction bases: 2. Germline values: CDR1 SGHVS, CDR2 FQNEAQ. CDR3 in amino acids: CASSSDRDQPQHF. CDR3 DNA sequence: TGTGCCAGCAGCTCAGACAGGGATCAGCCCCAGCATTTT.

In its sample, this clone was seen once. Here the CDR3 DNA reads TGTGCCAGCAGCTTAGCCCCTAGCGGGGATGAGCAGTTCTTC. Encoded protein: CASSLAPSGDEQFF. The gene calls are TRBV7-2 and TRBJ2-1, with 9 bases lining up with TRBD2. Trimming removed 0 bases from V and 8 bases from J; junction bases left unmatched: 2. This CDR3 spans 14 amino acids. CDR1 SGHTA and CDR2 FQGNSA come from the germline V gene.

The chain employs TRBV19 and TRBJ2-7, with D perhaps matching TRBD1 (6 bases). Per germline, CDR1 LNHDA and CDR2 SQIVND (reference sequence). The CDR3 is made up of 14 amino acids. V shed 3 bases and J shed 1 base, with 10 bases lying between them. The CDR3 nucleotides are TGTGCCAGTAGTATGGTGCAGGGGTCCTACGAGCAGTACTTC. It specifies CASSMVQGSYEQYF.